A selection of T cell receptor delta chains follows, all from one sample in a study of Vδ1+ human thymocytes. TCRdb reran clone calling via CATT on the multiplex PCR reads. This table has about 58,000 delta-chain clones, approximately 15% appearing once. The specimen was Vdelta1+ gamma-delta thymocytes from the thymus. The receptor source for this set is a girl in the first two years of life who had congenital heart surgery. The CDR3 runs from the conserved cysteine through the conserved F or W. Each record gives: J gene, D gene, V gene, clone size, CDR3 protein, CDR3 DNA. D genes are given only for firm matches. Expanded clones are given a class, and other clones once, few, many or no size at all.

J gene: TRDJ1; D gene: TRDD3; V gene: TRDV1; clone size: -; CDR3 protein: CALGELVVFLRRTGGYPRGTDKLIF; CDR3 DNA: TGTGCTCTTGGGGAACTAGTAGTTTTCCTCCGCCGTACTGGGGGATATCCCCGGGGGACCGATAAACTCATCTTT
J gene: TRDJ1; D gene: TRDD3; V gene: TRAV29/DV5; clone size: -; CDR3 protein: CAASESLGDSEDKLIF; CDR3 DNA: TGTGCAGCAAGCGAGTCACTGGGGGATTCGGAGGATAAACTCATCTTT
J gene: TRDJ1; D gene: -; V gene: TRDV1; clone size: -; CDR3 protein: CALGKPSYGGISRLIF; CDR3 DNA: TGTGCTCTTGGGAAACCTTCCTATGGGGGAATCAGCAGGCTCATCTTT
J gene: TRDJ1; D gene: -; V gene: TRDV1; clone size: few; CDR3 protein: CALGENLSSVNKLIF; CDR3 DNA: TGTGCTCTTGGGGAGAACTTGTCTTCCGTAAATAAACTCATCTTT
J gene: TRDJ1; D gene: TRDD3; V gene: TRDV1; clone size: few; CDR3 protein: CALGPQRPSSIQLGDQYTDKLIF; CDR3 DNA: TGTGCTCTTGGGCCTCAACGGCCTTCCTCCATACAGCTGGGGGATCAATACACCGATAAACTCATCTTT
J gene: TRDJ1; D gene: TRDD3; V gene: TRDV1; clone size: -; CDR3 protein: CALGEEKTLLVIRLGEPGYTDKLIF; CDR3 DNA: TGTGCTCTTGGGGAAGAAAAGACCTTACTGGTTATCCGGCTGGGGGAACCTGGGTACACCGATAAACTCATCTTT
J gene: TRDJ1; D gene: TRDD3; V gene: TRDV1; clone size: -; CDR3 protein: CALGELIPTPTTYWGIRDKLIF; CDR3 DNA: TGTGCTCTTGGGGAACTAATCCCCACCCCGACTACGTACTGGGGGATACGGGATAAACTCATCTTT
J gene: TRDJ1; D gene: TRDD3; V gene: TRDV1; clone size: few; CDR3 protein: CALGERILPGGSTDKLIF; CDR3 DNA: TGTGCTCTTGGGGAAAGGATCCTTCCTGGGGGATCCACCGATAAACTCATCTTT
J gene: TRDJ1; D gene: TRDD3; V gene: TRDV1; clone size: once; CDR3 protein: CALGEPHFTWGIGGTDKLIF; CDR3 DNA: TGTGCTCTTGGGGAACCCCATTTTACATGGGGGATAGGGGGGACCGATAAACTCATCTTT
J gene: TRDJ1; D gene: TRDD3; V gene: TRDV2; clone size: many; CDR3 protein: CACDTGSGDRADKLIF; CDR3 DNA: TGTGCCTGTGACACCGGATCGGGGGATAGGGCCGATAAACTCATCTTT
J gene: TRDJ1; D gene: TRDD3; V gene: TRDV2; clone size: few; CDR3 protein: CACAIYLTGEMRTDKLIF; CDR3 DNA: TGTGCCTGTGCCATATATTTGACTGGGGAAATGCGCACCGATAAACTCATCTTT
J gene: TRDJ1; D gene: TRDD3; V gene: TRDV1; clone size: -; CDR3 protein: CALGVNVSLYERLGDRTNTVKLIF; CDR3 DNA: TGTGCTCTTGGGGTAAACGTTAGCCTCTACGAAAGGCTGGGGGATCGAACGAACACCGTAAAGCTCATCTTT
J gene: TRDJ1; D gene: TRDD3; V gene: TRDV1; clone size: few; CDR3 protein: CALGELGYHEFLVLGDTRAGYTDKLIF; CDR3 DNA: TGTGCTCTTGGGGAACTCGGCTATCACGAATTCCTTGTACTGGGGGATACCCGTGCAGGGTACACCGATAAACTCATCTTT
J gene: TRDJ1; D gene: TRDD3; V gene: TRDV1; clone size: -; CDR3 protein: CALGEGFRPVLGGDTDKLIF; CDR3 DNA: TGTGCTCTTGGGGAAGGGTTCCGGCCCGTACTGGGGGGTGACACCGATAAACTCATCTTT
J gene: TRDJ1; D gene: -; V gene: TRDV1; clone size: -; CDR3 protein: CALGELPPSPKLIF; CDR3 DNA: TGTGCTCTTGGGGAACTACCTCCATCTCCGAAACTCATCTTT
J gene: TRDJ1; D gene: -; V gene: TRDV1; clone size: -; CDR3 protein: CALGESACTDKLIF; CDR3 DNA: TGTGCTCTTGGGGAATCCGCCTGCACCGATAAACTCATCTTT
J gene: TRDJ1; D gene: TRDD3; V gene: TRDV1; clone size: -; CDR3 protein: CALGGGGGYLCTDKLIF; CDR3 DNA: TGTGCTCTTGGGGGGGGCGGGGGATATCTCTGCACCGATAAACTCATCTTT
J gene: TRDJ1; D gene: -; V gene: TRDV1; clone size: -; CDR3 protein: CALAPVPVGAPDKLIF; CDR3 DNA: TGTGCTCTGGCTCCCGTTCCCGTGGGGGCTCCCGATAAACTCATCTTT
J gene: TRDJ1; D gene: TRDD3; V gene: TRDV1; clone size: -; CDR3 protein: CALGDRGPSDGGYGYTDKLIF; CDR3 DNA: TGTGCTCTTGGGGACCGAGGACCTTCCGATGGGGGATACGGGTACACCGATAAACTCATCTTT
J gene: TRDJ1; D gene: TRDD3; V gene: TRDV1; clone size: -; CDR3 protein: CALGEHVMGIRSEIDKLIF; CDR3 DNA: TGTGCTCTTGGGGAACATGTAATGGGGATACGATCCGAGATCGATAAACTCATCTTT
J gene: TRDJ1; D gene: TRDD3; V gene: TRDV1; clone size: -; CDR3 protein: CALGEVGWGISSDQRPYKLIF; CDR3 DNA: TGTGCTCTTGGGGAAGTTGGCTGGGGGATCAGCAGCGACCAGAGGCCCTACAAACTCATCTTT
J gene: TRDJ1; D gene: -; V gene: TRDV1; clone size: few; CDR3 protein: CALGEVDLTHWRSKYTDKLIF; CDR3 DNA: TGTGCTCTTGGGGAAGTGGACCTAACCCACTGGCGAAGCAAGTACACCGATAAACTCATCTTT
J gene: TRDJ1; D gene: TRDD2; V gene: TRDV1; clone size: -; CDR3 protein: CALGERRRLPTARSADKLIF; CDR3 DNA: TGTGCTCTTGGGGAAAGGAGAAGGCTTCCTACGGCAAGATCGGCCGATAAACTCATCTTT
J gene: TRDJ1; D gene: -; V gene: TRDV2; clone size: few; CDR3 protein: CACERGVSAGLYCDKLIF; CDR3 DNA: TGTGCCTGTGAGCGAGGGGTATCTGCAGGGTTATACTGCGATAAACTCATCTTT
J gene: TRDJ1; D gene: -; V gene: TRDV1; clone size: -; CDR3 protein: CALGENYPKGTDKLIF; CDR3 DNA: TGTGCTCTTGGGGAAAATTATCCTAAGGGGACCGATAAACTCATCTTT
J gene: TRDJ1; D gene: TRDD3; V gene: TRDV2; clone size: medium-sized; CDR3 protein: CACVLGILTDKLIF; CDR3 DNA: TGTGCCTGTGTCCTGGGGATACTTACCGATAAACTCATCTTT
J gene: TRDJ1; D gene: TRDD3; V gene: TRDV2; clone size: few; CDR3 protein: CACDTCTGGYAGDKLIF; CDR3 DNA: TGTGCCTGCGACACTTGTACTGGGGGATACGCAGGCGATAAACTCATCTTT
J gene: TRDJ2; D gene: -; V gene: TRDV2; clone size: -; CDR3 protein: CACDGVKSRVLTAQLFF; CDR3 DNA: TGTGCCTGTGACGGGGTTAAAAGTAGAGTTTTGACAGCACAACTCTTCTTT
J gene: TRDJ1; D gene: TRDD3; V gene: TRDV2; clone size: medium-sized; CDR3 protein: CACVDTGGYVGYTDKLIF; CDR3 DNA: TGTGCCTGTGTCGATACTGGGGGATACGTGGGGTACACCGATAAACTCATCTTT
J gene: TRDJ1; D gene: -; V gene: TRDV1; clone size: few; CDR3 protein: CALGWGIEATDKLIF; CDR3 DNA: TGTGCTCTTGGATGGGGTATTGAGGCCACCGATAAACTCATCTTT
J gene: TRDJ1; D gene: -; V gene: TRDV1; clone size: few; CDR3 protein: CALGEASGVRRLIF; CDR3 DNA: TGTGCTCTTGGGGAAGCATCCGGGGTCCGGCGGCTCATCTTT
J gene: TRDJ1; D gene: -; V gene: TRDV1; clone size: -; CDR3 protein: CALGEREVRWGDKLIF; CDR3 DNA: TGTGCTCTTGGGGAACGTGAGGTCCGGTGGGGGGATAAACTCATCTTT
J gene: TRDJ1; D gene: TRDD3; V gene: TRDV1; clone size: -; CDR3 protein: CALGEGKELAPHPVLGPGYTDKLIF; CDR3 DNA: TGTGCTCTTGGGGAAGGGAAAGAGTTGGCCCCCCATCCGGTACTGGGGCCTGGGTACACCGATAAACTCATCTTT